The rows below give T cell receptor beta chains drawn from one sample of a study of brain T cells in children with intractable seizures. Measured with immunoSEQ multiplex PCR; TCRdb has only the in-frame clones, and not every one. The sample shows some 80,000 clones, around 91% of them seen only once. The sample in question was peripheral blood, obtained at surgery. These TCRs come from a girl between 2 and 10 years old with Rasmussen encephalitis and intractable seizures. Each CDR3 is given with its conserved first and last residue. The D gene is left open where the match is weak. Clone size is shown for a subset of rows, as once, few, many or a class of expanded clone.

>.|15|TRBJ2-7|.|TRBV11-2
TGTGCCAGCAGCTTCCTGTGGGCGGCGGGTTACGAGCAGTACTTC
CASSFLWAAGYEQYF
>.|11|TRBJ1-6|.|TRBV28
TGTGCCAGCAGTTGGCGTTCACCCCTCCACTTT
CASSWRSPLHF
>.|13|TRBJ2-2|.|TRBV3-1/TRBV3-2
TGTGCCAGCAGCCAGCGACATACCGGGGAGCTGTTTTTT
CASSQRHTGELFF
>TRBD2|16|TRBJ2-3|.|TRBV2
TGTGCCAGCTGGGGACTAGCGGGGGGGTTGACAGATACGCAGTATTTT
CASWGLAGGLTDTQYF
>.|14|TRBJ1-1|.|TRBV28
TGTGCCAGCAGACTAGGACAACTGAACACTGAAGCTTTCTTT
CASRLGQLNTEAFF
>TRBD2|13|TRBJ2-5|.|TRBV4-2
TGTGCCAGCAGCTCCGGGGGGGAGGAGACCCAGTACTTC
CASSSGGEETQYF
>TRBD1|14|TRBJ1-2|.|TRBV6-1
TGTGCCAGCAGTGAAGTCCCTGAAGGACAGGGAAGAAAGTTC
CASSEVPEGQGRKF
>.|14|TRBJ2-5|.|TRBV11-3
TGTGCCAGCAGCTTAGGACAGAGGGTGGAGACCCAGTACTTC
CASSLGQRVETQYF
>.|13|TRBJ2-7|.|TRBV6-5
TGTGCCAGCAGGGGAACATCAGGGTCTGAGCAGTACTTC
CASRGTSGSEQYF
>.|17|TRBJ2-1|.|TRBV2
TGTGCCAGCAGTGGGTTAACTGGTCGAAGCTCCTACAATGAGCAGTTCTTC
CASSGLTGRSSYNEQFF
>.|10|TRBJ1-1|once|TRBV2
TGTGCCAGCGGTGTCCCCCGGGCTTTCTTT
CASGVPRAFF
>TRBD1|15|TRBJ1-2|.|TRBV6-5
TGTGCCAGCAGTACCCGGACAGGGGGCAGGATTGGCTACACCTTC
CASSTRTGGRIGYTF
>.|17|TRBJ2-3|.|TRBV5-4
TGTGCCAGCAGCCCCAGCGGTCGGGGGGCCTCCACAGATACGCAGTATTTT
CASSPSGRGASTDTQYF
>.|12|TRBJ2-1|.|TRBV24-1
TGTGCCACCAGGGACTTTTACAATGAGCAGTTCTTC
CATRDFYNEQFF
>.|15|TRBJ2-4|.|TRBV19
TGTGCCAGTAGTATGGAGGAGTGGGGCAAAAACATTCAGTACTTC
CASSMEEWGKNIQYF
>.|12|TRBJ2-1|.|TRBV29-1
TGCAGCGTTGAATCCCATTACAATGAGCAGTTCTTC
CSVESHYNEQFF
>TRBD1|13|TRBJ2-7|.|TRBV29-1
TGCAGCGCAACCCGGACAGGGGGCTACGAGCAGTACTTC
CSATRTGGYEQYF
>TRBD2|18|TRBJ2-3|.|TRBV11-3
TGTGCCAGCAGCCCAACCGGGACTAGCGGGCTGGGCACAGATACGCAGTATTTT
CASSPTGTSGLGTDTQYF
>.|14|TRBJ1-3|.|TRBV19
TGTGCCATTATCACAGGTTCCTGGGGAAACACCATATATTTT
CAIITGSWGNTIYF
>TRBD1|16|TRBJ2-2|.|TRBV4-1
TGCGCCAGCAGCCTACGGGACAGGCGGAACACCGGGGAGCTGTTTTTT
CASSLRDRRNTGELFF
>TRBD1|16|TRBJ2-5|.|TRBV29-1
TGCAGCGCCAATCTCCGTGGACAGGGGAGAAGGGAGACCCAGTACTTC
CSANLRGQGRRETQYF
>.|15|TRBJ1-2|.|TRBV2
TGTGCCAGCAGTACCTTACAGGGTGCGCCTTCTGGCTACACCTTC
CASSTLQGAPSGYTF
>.|14|TRBJ2-5|.|TRBV9
TGTGCCAGCAGCGTTACCCAGAGACAAGAGACCCAGTACTTC
CASSVTQRQETQYF
>TRBD1|13|TRBJ1-2|.|TRBV5-1
TGCGCCAGCAGCCCCCGGGACAGGGGAGGCTACACCTTC
CASSPRDRGGYTF
>.|16|TRBJ2-1|.|TRBV5-1
TGCGCCAGCAGCTTGGGCGGAACCAGCTCCTACAATGAGCAGTTCTTC
CASSLGGTSSYNEQFF
>.|13|TRBJ2-3|.|TRBV7-9
TGTGCCAGCAGCCCTGCGACGACAGGTACGCAGTATTTT
CASSPATTGTQYF
>.|16|TRBJ2-7|once|TRBV6-5
TGTGCCAGCAGTTACTCGGGACCGACGGCTACCTACGAGCAGTACTTC
CASSYSGPTATYEQYF
>.|16|TRBJ1-5|.|TRBV2
TGTGCCAGCAGTGGTGGGACACTTTATAGCAATCAGCCCCAGCATTTT
CASSGGTLYSNQPQHF